This TCR beta chain comes out of a study of T-cell memory formation after mild COVID-19. Constant-segment primers were used for 5'RACE, and the resulting TCR alpha and TCR beta cDNA libraries carried sample barcodes and UMIs. Using its own MiXCR run on the 5' RACE reads, TCRdb lists one record per CDR3 protein. The repertoire consists of approximately 260,000 distinct CDR3 sequences, with about 16% occurring once and the leading ten covering over 20%. Of note for this clonotype: Its antigen is unidentified.

Findings and limits, study-wide: Clonal second-wave expansions that peaked on day 37 had unconfirmed SARS-CoV-2 specificity.

The V end was cut by 5 bases, the J end by 7 bases, with 10 bases between. Germline V gene lookup returns CDR1 KGHDR and CDR2 SFDVKD. The CDR3 totals 12 residues. Sequenced: PBMCs or a T cell subset sorted from them (not recorded which). The TCR was taken from a man aged 18-30 years who had mild COVID-19 (a few samples of this study predate the infection). Cell type and time point are not known. The rearrangement links TRBV24-1 to TRBJ1-2; D is perhaps TRBD1 (6 bases). The CDR3 nucleotides read TGTGCCACCAGTGTGGGGGGCGGTGGCTACACCTTC. It translates to CATSVGGGGYTF.